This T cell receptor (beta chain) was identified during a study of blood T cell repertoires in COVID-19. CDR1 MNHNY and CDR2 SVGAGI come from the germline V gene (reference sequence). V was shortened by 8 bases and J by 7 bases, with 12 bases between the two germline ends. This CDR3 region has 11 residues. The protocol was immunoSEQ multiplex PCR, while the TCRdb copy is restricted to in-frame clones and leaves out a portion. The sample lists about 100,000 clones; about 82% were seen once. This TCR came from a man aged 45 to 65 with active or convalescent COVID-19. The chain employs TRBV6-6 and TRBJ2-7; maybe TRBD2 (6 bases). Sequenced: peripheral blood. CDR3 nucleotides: TGTGCCAGCGAAGGGGCGGGGGAGCAGTACTTC. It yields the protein CASEGAGEQYF.